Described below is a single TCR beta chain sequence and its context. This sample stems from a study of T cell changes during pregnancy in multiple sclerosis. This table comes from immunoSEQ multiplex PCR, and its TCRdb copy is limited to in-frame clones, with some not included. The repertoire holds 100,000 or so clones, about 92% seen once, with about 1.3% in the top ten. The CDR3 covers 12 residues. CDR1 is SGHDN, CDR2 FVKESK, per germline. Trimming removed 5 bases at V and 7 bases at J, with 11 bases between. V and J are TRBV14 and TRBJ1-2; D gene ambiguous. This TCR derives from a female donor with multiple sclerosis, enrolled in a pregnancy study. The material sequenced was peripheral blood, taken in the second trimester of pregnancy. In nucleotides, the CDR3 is TGTGCCAGCAGCGCGGGTTGGGGTGGCTACACCTTC. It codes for CASSAGWGGYTF.